Presented here are 30 T cell receptor beta chains from one specimen sequenced in a study of blood T cell repertoires in COVID-19. Data came from immunoSEQ multiplex PCR; TCRdb stores just in-frame clones and leaves some out. The data contain 75,000 to 80,000 clones, 88% of them singletons. Sequencing used peripheral blood. The source is a human donor in a cohort sampled during active COVID-19.

The chain uses TRBV2 and TRBJ2-7; 11 bases agree with TRBD2. Per germline, CDR1 SNHLY and CDR2 FYNNEI. V lost 2 bases, J lost 3 bases, and 3 bases stayed unmatched. The CDR3 covers 15 residues. CDR3 DNA: TGTGCCAGCAGTGAAACTAGCGGGGGTTACTACGAGCAGTACTTC. Translation gives CASSETSGGYYEQYF.

This chain uses TRBV3-1 (or the pseudogene TRBV3-2) with TRBJ2-5; 7 nucleotides match TRBD2. Trimming took 0 bases from V and 2 from J; bases not matched to a gene: 3. The V gene's germline CDR1 is LGHDT and CDR2 YNNKEL (reference sequence). CDR3 length equals 15 residues. CDR3 residues: CASSQEGRAQETQYF. CDR3 coding DNA: TGTGCCAGCAGCCAAGAAGGGAGGGCTCAAGAGACCCAGTACTTC.

V usage is TRBV7-8 and J usage is TRBJ2-1; a weak D match, TRBD2 (7 bases). V was cut by 1 base and J by 4 bases, with 11 bases left in between. Per the germline V gene, CDR1 is SGHVS and CDR2 is FQNEAQ. This CDR3 contains 15 residues. This CDR3 reads CASSLGGGLYNEQFF. The CDR3 nucleotides read TGTGCCAGCAGCTTAGGGGGGGGGCTGTACAATGAGCAGTTCTTC.

The DNA for the CDR3 is TGTGCCGCGGGCCCGGCGCCCGCGGATACGCAGTATTTT. It codes for CAAGPAPADTQYF. This chain connects TRBV6-5 to TRBJ2-3, with D perhaps matching TRBD2 (5 bases). Germline V gives CDR1 MNHEY, CDR2 SVGAGI. V lost 11 bases and J lost 6, with 18 bases in between. This CDR3 comprises 13 residues.

The V and J genes are TRBV5-5 and TRBJ2-7; D not certain. This CDR3 is built from 16 residues. The germline V and J ends were trimmed by 7 bases and 5 bases, with 25 bases remaining between them. The germline V gene encodes CDR1 SGHKS and CDR2 YYEKEE (reference sequence). This CDR3 reads CASLPVPLGAVDEQYF. CDR3 DNA sequence: TGTGCCAGCCTCCCTGTCCCCCTCGGTGCGGTGGACGAGCAGTACTTC.

This clone was seen more than once but under ten times. The gene calls are TRBV12-5 and TRBJ2-7; D gene unclear. The CDR3 is 12 residues long. Germline lookup yields CDR1 LGHNT and CDR2 FRNRAP. Trimming stripped 2 bases from V and 3 bases from J, with 5 bases between. CDR3 nucleotide sequence: TGTGCTAGTGGTTTGCTTATCTACGAGCAGTACTTC. This translates into CASGLLIYEQYF.

V usage is TRBV15 and J usage is TRBJ2-6; TRBD1 might be the D (6 bases). This CDR3 contains 17 residues. Per the germline V gene, CDR1 is LNHNV and CDR2 is YYDKDF (reference sequence). V shed 0 bases and J shed 0 bases, with 9 bases lying between them. CDR3 in amino acids: CATSRDRGDSGANVLTF. CDR3 sequence (DNA): TGTGCCACCAGCAGAGACAGGGGAGACTCTGGGGCCAACGTCCTGACTTTC.

CDR3 DNA sequence: TGTGCCAGCTCACCCCGACAGGAGTTCTCTGGAAACACCATATATTTT. It translates to CASSPRQEFSGNTIYF. The gene calls are TRBV18 and TRBJ1-3; the D gene is possibly TRBD1 (6 bases). CDR3 length: 16 amino acids. The V and J ends lost 3 bases and 0 bases respectively, with 12 bases between them. Germline loops: CDR1 KGHSH, CDR2 LQKENI.

The chain employs TRBV7-9 and TRBJ2-7; TRBD1 aligns across 9 bases. V gave up 1 base and J gave up 1 base; unmatched junction bases: 11. This CDR3 contains 18 residues. Germline CDR1 reads SEHNR; CDR2 reads FQNEAQ (reference sequence). CDR3 in DNA: TGTGCCAGCAGCTTAGAGACAGGGGGTTATATTTTGTCCTACGAGCAGTACTTC. This translates into CASSLETGGYILSYEQYF.

CDR3 DNA sequence: TGTGCCAGCAGCCCGGGACTAGCGGGAGGCCCAGATACGCAGTATTTT. As protein: CASSPGLAGGPDTQYF. This chain connects TRBV7-6 to TRBJ2-3, with 15 bases lining up with TRBD2. The CDR3 is 16 residues long. The ends lost 5 bases at V and 4 bases at J; junction bases unmatched: 4. In germline, CDR1 is SGHVS, CDR2 FNYEAQ.

The chain links TRBV7-2 to TRBJ2-7; weak D call: TRBD1 (5 bases). Germline CDR1 reads SGHTA; CDR2 reads FQGNSA. The V end was cut by 8 bases, the J end by 3 bases, with 17 bases between. This CDR3 is 14 amino acids long. CDR3 region: CASGQGPTDYEQYF. In nucleotides, the CDR3 is TGTGCCAGCGGCCAGGGTCCTACGGACTACGAGCAGTACTTC.

The V call is TRBV29-1, the J call TRBJ2-5; 9 bases agree with TRBD1. After removal of 3 bases from V and 0 bases from J, the junction contained 5 bases not matched to a gene. The CDR3 is made up of 15 amino acids. CDR1 and CDR2 (germline): SQVTM, ANQGSEA. CDR3 bases: TGCAGCGTTGACTCCGGGACAGGGTACCAAGAGACCCAGTACTTC. Amino acids: CSVDSGTGYQETQYF.

The rearrangement joins TRBV27 to TRBJ2-5; 7 bases agree with TRBD2. The V and J ends lost 5 bases and 0 bases, in that order; junction bases with no gene match: 3. The CDR3 is 14 amino acids. The germline gives CDR1 MNHEY, CDR2 SMNVEV (reference sequence). CDR3 sequence: CASSRAGYQETQYF. CDR3 in DNA: TGTGCCAGCAGTCGAGCGGGGTACCAAGAGACCCAGTACTTC.

This clone was observed a few times. The gene calls are TRBV3-1 (or the pseudogene TRBV3-2) and TRBJ1-5; D is uncertain. Trimming removed 3 bases at V and 0 bases at J, with 9 bases between. Germline V gives CDR1 LGHDT, CDR2 YNNKEL (reference sequence). This CDR3 spans 15 amino acids. CDR3 nucleotide sequence: TGTGCCAGCAGCCAGGGCAGTTATAGCAATCAGCCCCAGCATTTT. Protein product: CASSQGSYSNQPQHF.

The rearrangement uses TRBV19 and TRBJ1-4; TRBD1 might be the D (6 bases). Trimming took off 4 bases at V and 4 bases at J, with 7 bases between the two ends. Germline CDR1 and CDR2: LNHDA and SQIVND (reference sequence). This CDR3 region has 13 residues. For the CDR3, the DNA is TGTGCCAGTAGTACAGGGGTTAATGAAAAACTGTTTTTT. Translating gives CASSTGVNEKLFF.

The J gene is TRBJ2-3, the V gene TRBV7-8, with D possibly TRBD1 on 5 matching bases. The CDR3 totals 15 residues. V lost 3 bases to trimming and J lost 4 bases, with 14 bases between them. Germline CDR1 and CDR2: SGHVS and FQNEAQ. The DNA for the CDR3 is TGTGCCAGCAGCTTGTCCAGGGCAGAGGCAGATACGCAGTATTTT. Translating it yields CASSLSRAEADTQYF.

This sequence joins TRBV10-3 and TRBJ2-7, with TRBD1 matching 12 bases. The CDR3 covers 16 residues. J gave up 4 bases and V 3 bases, and 7 bases lay outside the gene matches. Germline V gene sequence: CDR1 ENHRY, CDR2 SYGVKD. The DNA of the CDR3 is TGTGCCATCAGTGAAGGGACAGGGGGCTCCAGGTACGAGCAGTACTTC. Its translation: CAISEGTGGSRYEQYF.

The chain recombines TRBV11-2 with TRBJ2-3; 10 bases map to TRBD2. The CDR3 runs 16 residues. Germline assignment: CDR1 SGHAT and CDR2 FQNNGV. Trimming took 3 bases from V and 0 from J; bases not matched to a gene: 3. CDR3 amino acids: CASSFSGGVSTDTQYF. The CDR3 DNA sequence: TGTGCCAGCAGCTTCAGCGGGGGGGTTAGCACAGATACGCAGTATTTT.

The V and J genes are TRBV6-6 and TRBJ2-3; TRBD2 is a possible D gene (5 bases). Trimming shortened V by 0 bases and J by 5 bases, and 12 bases separated the two germline ends. CDR3 size: 15 residues. CDR1 and CDR2 (germline): MNHNY, SVGAGI (reference sequence). The CDR3 bases are TGTGCCAGCAGTTACTCGCAGGCCCGGGGAGATACGCAGTATTTT. It is translated as CASSYSQARGDTQYF.

CDR3 sequence (DNA): TGCGCCAGCAGCTTGGAACCGGGACAGGGCGACTACGAGCAGTACTTC. Translated, it gives CASSLEPGQGDYEQYF. The chain has TRBV5-1 and TRBJ2-7, with 9 bases identical to TRBD1. Germline lookup yields CDR1 SGHRS and CDR2 YFSETQ. The CDR3 runs 16 residues. V lost 0 bases and J lost 3; bases outside the gene matches: 7. The whole variable domain, filled in from reference TRBV5-1 and TRBJ2-7, reads KAGVTQTPRYLIKTRGQQVTLSCSPISGHRSVSWYQQTPGQGLQFLFEYFSETQRNKGNFPGRFSGRQFSNSRSEMNVSTLELGDSALYLCASSLEPGQGDYEQYFGPGTRLTVT.

With respect to this clone: At the DNA level, this CDR3 is encoded by other sequences in the same sample as well. The chain is built from TRBV23-1 and TRBJ2-5; tentative D call: TRBD2 (5 bases). TRBV23-1 is marked as an open reading frame, function uncertain. This CDR3 has 16 amino acids. Trimming stripped 0 bases from V and 2 bases from J, with 13 bases between. This CDR3 is CASSQSIRGQQETQYF. The DNA of the CDR3 is TGCGCCAGCAGTCAATCGATCAGAGGGCAGCAAGAGACCCAGTACTTC.

The V gene is TRBV19, the J gene TRBJ2-1; 7 bases are a match to TRBD2. The V segment lost 6 bases and the J segment 10 bases; nucleotides outside the gene matches: 6. Germline V gives CDR1 LNHDA, CDR2 SQIVND (reference sequence). The CDR3 is 12 amino acids. This CDR3 is CASRGGSWEQFF. As DNA, the CDR3 is TGTGCCAGTAGGGGGGGGTCGTGGGAGCAGTTCTTC.

The CDR3 protein is CASSLLAETTDTQYF. The CDR3 DNA follows: TGTGCCAGCAGTTTGTTAGCGGAGACCACAGATACGCAGTATTTT. V is TRBV28 and J is TRBJ2-3; possibly TRBD2 for D (6 bases). The germline gives CDR1 MDHEN, CDR2 SYDVKM. This CDR3 contains 15 residues. V lost 3 bases and J lost 2, with 12 bases in between.

A few counts support this clone. The rearrangement uses TRBV7-6 and TRBJ1-4; no firm D call. V was clipped by 6 bases and J by 3 bases, with 14 bases between them. Germline CDR1 and CDR2: SGHVS and FNYEAQ. The CDR3 sequence is 15 residues long. CDR3 in amino acids: CASSLAGMANEKLFF. CDR3 sequence (DNA): TGTGCCAGCAGTCTTGCGGGGATGGCTAATGAAAAACTGTTTTTT.

The chain joins TRBV2 to TRBJ2-1; 11 bases map to TRBD1. Germline values: CDR1 SNHLY, CDR2 FYNNEI. This CDR3 spans 14 amino acids. Losses at the gene ends were 7 bases for V and 3 bases for J; bases not matched to a gene: 2. CDR3 loop: CASTGTGGYNEQFF. For the CDR3, the DNA is TGTGCCAGCACCGGGACAGGGGGCTACAATGAGCAGTTCTTC.

V is TRBV30 and J is TRBJ2-7; 8 bases match TRBD1. With 3 bases clipped from V and 12 bases from J, the junction kept 7 bases outside the gene matches. CDR1 is GTSNPN and CDR2 is SVGIG in the germline V gene (reference sequence). The CDR3 has 11 residues. CDR3 protein: CAWRLGDRPYF. DNA for the CDR3: TGTGCCTGGAGATTAGGGGACAGGCCGTACTTC.

J is TRBJ2-5 and V is TRBV29-1; a weak D match, TRBD2 (5 bases). Per germline, CDR1 SQVTM and CDR2 ANQGSEA. CDR3 size: 12 residues. V lost 1 base, J lost 2 bases, and 5 bases lay in between. The DNA for the CDR3 is TGCAGCGTTGAAGGGACTCAAGAGACCCAGTACTTC. Translation gives CSVEGTQETQYF. Drawing the rest from reference TRBV29-1 and TRBJ2-5, the complete variable domain is SAVISQKPSRDICQRGTSLTIQCQVDSQVTMMFWYRQQPGQSLTLIATANQGSEATYESGFVIDKFPISRPNLTFSTLTVSNMSPEDSSIYLCSVEGTQETQYFGPGTRLLVL.

V and J are TRBV5-6 and TRBJ1-2, with a tentative D call TRBD1 (6 bases). The germline gives CDR1 SGHDT, CDR2 YYEEEE. This CDR3 has 12 residues. Trimming pared 4 bases from V and 5 bases from J, leaving 9 bases between. CDR3 nucleotides: TGTGCCAGCAGCGACCAGGGGTATGGCTACACCTTC. Protein product: CASSDQGYGYTF. The variable domain in full, with the rest retrieved from reference TRBV5-6 and TRBJ1-2, is DAGVTQSPTHLIKTRGQQVTLRCSPKSGHDTVSWYQQALGQGPQFIFQYYEEEERQRGNFPDRFSGHQFPNYSSELNVNALLLGDSALYLCASSDQGYGYTFGSGTRLTVV.

This rearrangement joins TRBV10-1 to TRBJ1-4; D may be TRBD1 (5 bases). V shed 3 bases and J shed 5 bases, with 7 bases lying between them. Germline CDR1 WNHNN, CDR2 SYGVQD (reference sequence). The CDR3 is 13 residues long. This CDR3 is CASSEKGNEKLFF. The DNA for the CDR3 is TGCGCCAGCAGTGAAAAGGGGAATGAAAAACTGTTTTTT.

The genes are TRBV2 and TRBJ2-3; 9 nucleotides line up with TRBD2. V lost 1 base to trimming and J lost 6 bases; unmatched junction nucleotides: 5. CDR1 SNHLY and CDR2 FYNNEI come from the germline V gene. This CDR3 spans 15 amino acids. The CDR3 spells CASSEVTSGLDTQYF. In nucleotides, the CDR3 is TGTGCCAGCAGTGAAGTGACTAGCGGACTTGATACGCAGTATTTT. The whole variable domain, filled in from reference TRBV2 and TRBJ2-3, reads EPEVTQTPSHQVTQMGQEVILRCVPISNHLYFYWYRQILGQKVEFLVSFYNNEISEKSEIFDDQFSVERPDGSNFTLKIRSTKLEDSAMYFCASSEVTSGLDTQYFGPGTRLTVL.